The TCR beta chain described here comes from a study of blood T cell repertoires in COVID-19. Turning to the study itself: There were acute and convalescent COVID-19 samples, and they came from the United States, Italy and Spain. The cDNA or gDNA used as material had been derived from T cells, B-cell-depleted T cells, or PBMCs.

Per the original methods: Counts of nucleated cells, estimated from reference gene primer amplification, were obtained. Libraries were prepared by immunoSEQ multiplex PCR; TCRdb keeps only in-frame clonotypes and omits some of them. V, J and clone size reflect that table, while D and trimming were determined from the DNA. The sample gives some 530,000 clones, approximately 85% of which show up once; 3% to 3.5% is in the top ten. The specimen sequenced was peripheral blood. The clonotype was recovered from a human donor in a cohort sampled during active COVID-19.

The CDR3: CASSTGYPSTDTQYF. The DNA of the CDR3 is TGTGCCAGTAGCACAGGGTACCCCTCCACAGATACGCAGTATTTT. The chain combines TRBV19 with TRBJ2-3; possibly TRBD1 for D (6 bases). V lost 6 bases and J 2 bases, leaving 15 bases between the germline ends. Germline CDR1 LNHDA, CDR2 SQIVND (reference sequence). The CDR3 is 15 residues long.